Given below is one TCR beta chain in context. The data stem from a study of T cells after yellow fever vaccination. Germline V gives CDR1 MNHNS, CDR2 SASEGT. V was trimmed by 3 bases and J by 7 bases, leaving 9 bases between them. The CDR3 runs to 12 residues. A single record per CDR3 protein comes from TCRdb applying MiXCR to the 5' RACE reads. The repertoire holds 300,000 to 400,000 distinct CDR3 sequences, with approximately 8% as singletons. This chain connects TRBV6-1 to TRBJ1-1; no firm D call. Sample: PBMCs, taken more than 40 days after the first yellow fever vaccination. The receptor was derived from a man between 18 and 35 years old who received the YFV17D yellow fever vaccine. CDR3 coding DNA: TGTGCCAGCAGTGACTGGTCGGTTGAAGCTTTCTTT. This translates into CASSDWSVEAFF.